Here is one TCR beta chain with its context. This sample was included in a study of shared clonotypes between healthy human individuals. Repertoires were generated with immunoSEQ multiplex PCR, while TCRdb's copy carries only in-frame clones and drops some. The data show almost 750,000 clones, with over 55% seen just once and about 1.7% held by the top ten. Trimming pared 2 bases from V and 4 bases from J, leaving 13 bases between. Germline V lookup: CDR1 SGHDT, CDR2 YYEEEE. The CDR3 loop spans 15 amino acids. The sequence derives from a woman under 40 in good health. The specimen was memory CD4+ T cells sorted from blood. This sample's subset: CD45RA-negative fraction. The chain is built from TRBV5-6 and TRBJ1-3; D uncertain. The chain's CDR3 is CASSFTQNGGNTIYF. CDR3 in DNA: TGTGCCAGCAGCTTCACACAAAACGGCGGAAACACCATATATTTT.